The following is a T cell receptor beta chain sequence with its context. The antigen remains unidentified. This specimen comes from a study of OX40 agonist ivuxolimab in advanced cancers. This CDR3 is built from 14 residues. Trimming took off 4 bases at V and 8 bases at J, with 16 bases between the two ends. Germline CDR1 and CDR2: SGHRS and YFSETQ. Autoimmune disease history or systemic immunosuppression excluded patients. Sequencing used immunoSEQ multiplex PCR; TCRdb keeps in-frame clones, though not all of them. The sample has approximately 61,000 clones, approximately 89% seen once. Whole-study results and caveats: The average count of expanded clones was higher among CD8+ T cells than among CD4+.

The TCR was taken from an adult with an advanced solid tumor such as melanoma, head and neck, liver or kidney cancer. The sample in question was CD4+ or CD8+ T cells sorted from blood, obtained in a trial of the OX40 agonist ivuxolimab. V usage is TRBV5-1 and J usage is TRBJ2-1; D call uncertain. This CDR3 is CASSPPLFGDEQFF. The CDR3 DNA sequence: TGCGCCAGCAGCCCCCCTCTCTTTGGGGATGAGCAGTTCTTC.